The T cell receptor beta chain under discussion was sequenced for a study of blood T cell repertoires in COVID-19. The CDR3 has 16 residues. The junction had 13 bases not matched to a gene; V was cut back by 6 bases and J by 2 bases. Germline V gives CDR1 MNHEY, CDR2 SMNVEV (reference sequence). Assay: immunoSEQ multiplex PCR; the TCRdb copy retains only in-frame clones and omits some. This sample carries more than 250,000 clones, around 84% of them seen once, and the ten largest clones take 5%. Sequences were obtained from PBMCs or T cells enriched from blood (not recorded which). This TCR derives from a middle-aged man who had been exposed to COVID-19. This chain uses TRBV27 with TRBJ2-7, with 7 bases aligning to TRBD2. The CDR3 sequence is CASSGLVNGSAYEQYF. The CDR3 DNA is TGTGCCAGCAGCGGACTAGTAAATGGTTCCGCCTACGAGCAGTACTTC.